This T cell receptor (beta chain) was found in a study of molecular identifiers for immune sequencing clone quantification. TCRdb processed the PCR reads anew with MiXCR; each CDR3 protein has one entry. This repertoire shows about 640,000 distinct CDR3 sequences, 15% to 20% found once; its top ten account for roughly 0.9%. About this clonotype: The antigen remains undetermined. The junction differs from germline at one of its ends, possibly a read error.

Study conclusions and caveats: Clones above 20 RNA copies held over 98% of effector molecules, under 1% in naive cells.

This CDR3 has 16 residues. CDR1 and CDR2 from the germline V gene are SNHLY and FYNNEI. The rearrangement links TRBV2 to TRBJ1-1; D uncertain. Sequenced sample: naive CD8+ T cells from blood, with Jurkat cell RNA spiked in. Subset specified: FACS-sorted CD8+CD4-CCR7+CD45RA+ naive T cells. This receptor was identified in a human donor in good health. Some libraries in this study had Jurkat cell RNA spiked in. The CDR3 sequence: CAGSEAMIGVNTEAFF. The CDR3 DNA sequence: TGTGCCGGCAGTGAAGCGATGATTGGGGTTAACACTGAAGCTTTCTTT. Together with reference TRBV2 and TRBJ1-1, the CDR3 gives the full variable domain: EPEVTQTPSHQVTQMGQEVILRCVPISNHLYFYWYRQILGQKVEFLVSFYNNEISEKSEIFDDQFSVERPDGSNFTLKIRSTKLEDSAMYFCAGSEAMIGVNTEAFFGQGTRLTVV.